This T cell receptor (beta chain) is from a study of neurological immune-mediated disorders. General observations from the study: No sharing of CDR3 amino acid sequences was observed among expanded clones across subjects, suggesting private repertoires in all groups.

Time point denoted: longitudinal time-point 3. The CDR3 loop spans 15 amino acids. CDR1 and CDR2 from the germline V gene are MGHDK and SYGVNS. V lost 3 bases and J lost 3; bases outside the gene matches: 6. In TCRdb, the 5' RACE reads were re-called with MiXCR into one record per CDR3 protein. The sample yields roughly 57,000 distinct CDR3 sequences, roughly 7.7% seen once. This clonotype was recorded many times. Its antigen is currently unknown. Sequencing was performed on PBMCs. The chain is built from TRBV25-1 and TRBJ2-3; the match to TRBD1 covers 7 bases. This TCR was recovered from a woman aged 40 to 49 in good health. CDR3 amino acids: CASSDPGTVTDTQYF. CDR3 coding DNA: TGTGCCAGCAGTGACCCTGGGACAGTGACAGATACGCAGTATTTT.